These T cell receptor beta chains were read from a single sample in a study of CD8 T cells in Susac syndrome. TCRdb independently ran MiXCR on the immunoSEQ multiplex PCR reads; one entry per CDR3 protein. The profile covers roughly 200,000 distinct CDR3 sequences, with around 94% appearing a single time and 0.1% to 0.13% taken by the ten largest. Sequencing was done on a sample of CD4+ T cells from PBMCs. The origin of the receptors is a human donor with Susac syndrome. Both conserved end residues are part of each CDR3. The D gene is left open where the match is weak. Not all rows give a size; the values are once, few, many and, for expanded clones, a class.

d_gene: NA
v_gene: TRBV6-5
abundance: NA
j_gene: TRBJ1-1
CDR3aa: CASSRYQGRTEAFF
CDR3nt: TGTGCCAGCAGCCGATATCAGGGAAGAACTGAAGCTTTCTTT

d_gene: TRBD2
v_gene: TRBV7-6
abundance: few
j_gene: TRBJ2-1
CDR3aa: CASSLEGGTYNEQFF
CDR3nt: TGTGCCAGCAGCTTAGAGGGAGGGACCTACAATGAGCAGTTCTTC

d_gene: NA
v_gene: TRBV12-3/TRBV12-4
abundance: NA
j_gene: TRBJ2-1
CDR3aa: CASSLGGAENEQFF
CDR3nt: TGTGCCAGCAGTTTAGGGGGCGCCGAGAATGAGCAGTTCTTC

d_gene: NA
v_gene: TRBV3-1
abundance: NA
j_gene: TRBJ2-7
CDR3aa: CASGVGPYEQYF
CDR3nt: TGTGCCAGCGGGGTGGGACCCTACGAGCAGTACTTC

d_gene: TRBD1
v_gene: TRBV20-1
abundance: once
j_gene: TRBJ1-4
CDR3aa: CSARLTGGFNEKLFF
CDR3nt: TGCAGTGCTAGACTCACAGGGGGCTTCAATGAAAAACTGTTTTTT

d_gene: NA
v_gene: TRBV15
abundance: NA
j_gene: TRBJ1-2
CDR3aa: CATSRDLWQGDGYGYTF
CDR3nt: TGTGCCACCAGCAGAGATCTGTGGCAGGGTGACGGCTATGGCTACACCTTC

d_gene: NA
v_gene: TRBV7-6
abundance: once
j_gene: TRBJ1-6
CDR3aa: CASSYIRAGNSPLHF
CDR3nt: TGTGCCAGCAGCTATATCCGGGCCGGGAATTCACCCCTCCACTTT

d_gene: NA
v_gene: TRBV3-1
abundance: NA
j_gene: TRBJ2-7
CDR3aa: CASSQGVYEQYF
CDR3nt: TGTGCCAGCAGCCAAGGGGTCTACGAGCAGTACTTC

d_gene: TRBD1
v_gene: TRBV9
abundance: NA
j_gene: TRBJ2-7
CDR3aa: CASSVVGTGNLPQYF
CDR3nt: TGTGCCAGCAGCGTAGTTGGGACAGGAAACCTCCCGCAGTACTTC

d_gene: NA
v_gene: TRBV20-1
abundance: NA
j_gene: TRBJ1-1
CDR3aa: CSARDLGKRTEAFF
CDR3nt: TGCAGTGCTAGAGATTTGGGAAAGCGCACTGAAGCTTTCTTT

d_gene: TRBD1
v_gene: TRBV25-1
abundance: NA
j_gene: TRBJ2-3
CDR3aa: CATSRQGHTDTQYF
CDR3nt: TGTGCCACCTCTCGACAGGGGCACACAGATACGCAGTATTTT

d_gene: NA
v_gene: TRBV25-1
abundance: NA
j_gene: TRBJ1-4
CDR3aa: CATRSFATNEKLFF
CDR3nt: TGTGCCACCCGCTCTTTTGCAACTAATGAAAAACTGTTTTTT

d_gene: NA
v_gene: TRBV4-2
abundance: once
j_gene: TRBJ2-5
CDR3aa: CASRSTWGGLGETQYF
CDR3nt: TGTGCCAGCAGATCTACCTGGGGGGGCCTAGGAGAGACCCAGTACTTC

d_gene: NA
v_gene: TRBV7-8
abundance: NA
j_gene: TRBJ2-5
CDR3aa: CASSSDNRQETQYF
CDR3nt: TGTGCCAGCAGCTCGGACAACCGCCAAGAGACCCAGTACTTC

d_gene: NA
v_gene: TRBV29-1
abundance: NA
j_gene: TRBJ1-4
CDR3aa: CSVVGANEKLFF
CDR3nt: TGCAGCGTTGTCGGGGCTAATGAAAAACTGTTTTTT

d_gene: NA
v_gene: TRBV3-1
abundance: NA
j_gene: TRBJ1-1
CDR3aa: CASSQTSGTEAFF
CDR3nt: TGTGCCAGCAGCCAAACGTCGGGCACTGAAGCTTTCTTT

d_gene: TRBD1
v_gene: TRBV29-1
abundance: NA
j_gene: TRBJ2-1
CDR3aa: CSVTGQGSLIANEQFF
CDR3nt: TGCAGCGTGACGGGACAGGGAAGTCTAATCGCCAATGAGCAGTTCTTC

d_gene: NA
v_gene: TRBV3-1
abundance: NA
j_gene: TRBJ2-3
CDR3aa: CASSERPDTQYF
CDR3nt: TGTGCCAGCAGCGAAAGACCAGATACGCAGTATTTT

d_gene: NA
v_gene: TRBV15
abundance: NA
j_gene: TRBJ2-5
CDR3aa: CATSRPDFQETQYF
CDR3nt: TGTGCCACCAGCAGACCGGACTTTCAAGAGACCCAGTACTTC

d_gene: NA
v_gene: TRBV19
abundance: NA
j_gene: TRBJ2-7
CDR3aa: CASSIPGTPYEQYF
CDR3nt: TGTGCCAGTAGTATTCCTGGGACACCCTACGAGCAGTACTTC

d_gene: NA
v_gene: TRBV18
abundance: NA
j_gene: TRBJ1-2
CDR3aa: CASSPGEYGYTF
CDR3nt: TGTGCCAGCTCACCAGGGGAGTATGGCTACACCTTC

d_gene: TRBD1
v_gene: TRBV29-1
abundance: NA
j_gene: TRBJ2-2
CDR3aa: CSVLPVYRGGGELFF
CDR3nt: TGCAGCGTGCTCCCGGTGTACAGGGGTGGCGGGGAGCTGTTTTTT

d_gene: NA
v_gene: TRBV14
abundance: NA
j_gene: TRBJ1-1
CDR3aa: CASSPLGDSFTEAFF
CDR3nt: TGTGCCAGCAGCCCTTTAGGGGACTCTTTCACTGAAGCTTTCTTT

d_gene: NA
v_gene: TRBV28
abundance: NA
j_gene: TRBJ1-2
CDR3aa: CASSPSSGSAGAYGYTF
CDR3nt: TGTGCCAGCAGTCCCTCTAGCGGTTCGGCAGGAGCCTATGGCTACACCTTC

d_gene: NA
v_gene: TRBV6-2/TRBV6-3
abundance: once
j_gene: TRBJ2-1
CDR3aa: CASTLRWLGVRRGYNEQFF
CDR3nt: TGTGCCAGCACCCTACGGTGGCTAGGGGTTCGGAGAGGATACAATGAGCAGTTCTTC

d_gene: NA
v_gene: TRBV29-1
abundance: NA
j_gene: TRBJ1-6
CDR3aa: CSVASGLGSPLHF
CDR3nt: TGCAGCGTCGCATCAGGGCTGGGCTCACCCCTCCACTTT

d_gene: NA
v_gene: TRBV12-3/TRBV12-4
abundance: NA
j_gene: TRBJ2-4
CDR3aa: CASNWGSGIQYF
CDR3nt: TGTGCCAGTAACTGGGGTTCGGGCATTCAGTACTTC

d_gene: NA
v_gene: TRBV7-9
abundance: NA
j_gene: TRBJ1-2
CDR3aa: CASSPGQGNPYGYTF
CDR3nt: TGTGCCAGCAGCCCAGGGCAGGGGAACCCCTATGGCTACACCTTC

d_gene: TRBD2
v_gene: TRBV5-1
abundance: NA
j_gene: TRBJ2-1
CDR3aa: CASSDERGGDYNEQFF
CDR3nt: TGCGCCAGCAGCGACGAACGCGGGGGTGATTACAATGAGCAGTTCTTC

d_gene: TRBD2
v_gene: TRBV20-1
abundance: NA
j_gene: TRBJ2-1
CDR3aa: CSAREVGLAGPYNEQFF
CDR3nt: TGCAGTGCTAGAGAAGTCGGCCTAGCGGGGCCCTACAATGAGCAGTTCTTC

d_gene: TRBD1
v_gene: TRBV11-2
abundance: NA
j_gene: TRBJ2-2
CDR3aa: CASSPGQVAGELFF
CDR3nt: TGTGCCAGCAGCCCTGGACAGGTCGCCGGGGAGCTGTTTTTT

d_gene: NA
v_gene: TRBV6-2/TRBV6-3
abundance: few
j_gene: TRBJ2-7
CDR3aa: CASSSGQGSYEQYF
CDR3nt: TGTGCCAGCAGTTCGGGTCAGGGGAGTTACGAGCAGTACTTC

d_gene: NA
v_gene: TRBV6-2/TRBV6-3
abundance: NA
j_gene: TRBJ2-3
CDR3aa: CASSLSEFSTDTQYF
CDR3nt: TGTGCCAGCAGTTTAAGCGAGTTCAGCACAGATACGCAGTATTTT

d_gene: TRBD1
v_gene: TRBV6-5
abundance: once
j_gene: TRBJ1-2
CDR3aa: CASTSSGAGGGYTF
CDR3nt: TGTGCCAGCACATCCAGCGGGGCAGGGGGCGGCTACACCTTC

d_gene: NA
v_gene: TRBV12-3/TRBV12-4
abundance: NA
j_gene: TRBJ1-2
CDR3aa: CASRVQGNYGYTF
CDR3nt: TGTGCCAGCAGGGTACAGGGTAACTATGGCTACACCTTC

d_gene: TRBD1
v_gene: TRBV10-3
abundance: NA
j_gene: TRBJ1-1
CDR3aa: CAISESTGEAFF
CDR3nt: TGTGCCATCAGTGAGTCGACAGGGGAAGCTTTCTTT

d_gene: NA
v_gene: TRBV12-3/TRBV12-4
abundance: NA
j_gene: TRBJ1-2
CDR3aa: CASSAADGRGYTF
CDR3nt: TGTGCCAGCAGTGCCGCGGACGGGCGGGGCTACACCTTC

d_gene: NA
v_gene: TRBV20-1
abundance: NA
j_gene: TRBJ2-2
CDR3aa: CSAGRGASTAGELFF
CDR3nt: TGCAGTGCTGGACGGGGGGCCTCGACGGCCGGGGAGCTGTTTTTT

d_gene: TRBD1
v_gene: TRBV20-1
abundance: NA
j_gene: TRBJ2-5
CDR3aa: CSARDRTGRTETQYF
CDR3nt: TGCAGTGCTAGAGATAGGACAGGGAGGACGGAGACCCAGTACTTC

d_gene: NA
v_gene: TRBV12-3/TRBV12-4
abundance: NA
j_gene: TRBJ2-3
CDR3aa: CASSLRADTQYF
CDR3nt: TGTGCCAGCAGTTTACGAGCAGATACGCAGTATTTT

d_gene: TRBD2
v_gene: TRBV20-1
abundance: NA
j_gene: TRBJ2-5
CDR3aa: CSAREASGYQETQYF
CDR3nt: TGCAGTGCTAGGGAGGCTAGCGGGTACCAAGAGACCCAGTACTTC

d_gene: NA
v_gene: TRBV3-1
abundance: NA
j_gene: TRBJ1-6
CDR3aa: CASGPTSSPYSPLHF
CDR3nt: TGTGCCAGCGGCCCTACGTCGTCCCCTTATTCACCCCTCCACTTT

d_gene: NA
v_gene: TRBV25-1
abundance: NA
j_gene: TRBJ2-2
CDR3aa: CASSELGPRNTGELFF
CDR3nt: TGTGCCAGCAGTGAATTAGGTCCAAGGAACACCGGGGAGCTGTTTTTT

d_gene: NA
v_gene: TRBV18
abundance: NA
j_gene: TRBJ2-3
CDR3aa: CASSAKADTQYF
CDR3nt: TGTGCCAGCTCAGCGAAGGCAGATACGCAGTATTTT

d_gene: NA
v_gene: TRBV19
abundance: NA
j_gene: TRBJ2-1
CDR3aa: CASRPRGASVNEQFF
CDR3nt: TGTGCCAGTAGGCCGAGGGGAGCTTCGGTCAATGAGCAGTTCTTC